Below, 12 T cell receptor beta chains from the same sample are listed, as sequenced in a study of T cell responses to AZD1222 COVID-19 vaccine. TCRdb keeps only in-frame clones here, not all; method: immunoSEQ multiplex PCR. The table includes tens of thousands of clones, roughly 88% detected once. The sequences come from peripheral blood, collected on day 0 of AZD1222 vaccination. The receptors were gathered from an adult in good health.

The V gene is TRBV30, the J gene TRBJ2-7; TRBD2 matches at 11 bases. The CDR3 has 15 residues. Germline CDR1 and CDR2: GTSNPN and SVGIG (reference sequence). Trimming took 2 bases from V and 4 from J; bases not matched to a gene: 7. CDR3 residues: CAWSTLGTSGYEQYV. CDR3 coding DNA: TGTGCCTGGAGTACCCTCGGGACTAGCGGTTACGAGCAGTACGTC.

The CDR3 DNA follows: TGCAGTGCTAGTGACGGGAATGGCTACACCTTC. Its translation: CSASDGNGYTF. The genes are TRBV20-1 and TRBJ1-2; D gene unclear. CDR3 length: 11 residues. V was pared by 3 bases and J by 6 bases, with 8 bases between. Per germline, CDR1 DFQATT and CDR2 SNEGSKA (reference sequence).

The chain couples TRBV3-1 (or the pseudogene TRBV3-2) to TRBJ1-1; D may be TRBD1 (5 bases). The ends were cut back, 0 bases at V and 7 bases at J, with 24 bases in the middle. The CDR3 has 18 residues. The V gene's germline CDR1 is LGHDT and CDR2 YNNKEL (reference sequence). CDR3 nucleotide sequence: TGTGCCAGCAGCCAAGATATAATCGGGCGCAGGGCGTCCATTGAAGCTTTCTTT. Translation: CASSQDIIGRRASIEAFF.

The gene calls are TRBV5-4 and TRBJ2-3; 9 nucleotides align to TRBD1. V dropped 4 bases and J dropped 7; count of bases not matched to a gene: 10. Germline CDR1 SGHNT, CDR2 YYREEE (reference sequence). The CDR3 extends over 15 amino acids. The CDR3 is CASSRSGTGSNTQYF. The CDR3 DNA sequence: TGTGCCAGCAGCCGTTCCGGGACAGGGTCTAATACGCAGTATTTT.

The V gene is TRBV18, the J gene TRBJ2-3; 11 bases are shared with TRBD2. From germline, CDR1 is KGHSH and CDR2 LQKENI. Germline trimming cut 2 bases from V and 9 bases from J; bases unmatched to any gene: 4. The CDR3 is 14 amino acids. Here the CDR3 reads CASSPSGTSGTQYF. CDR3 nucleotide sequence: TGTGCCAGCTCACCATCGGGGACTAGCGGAACGCAGTATTTT.

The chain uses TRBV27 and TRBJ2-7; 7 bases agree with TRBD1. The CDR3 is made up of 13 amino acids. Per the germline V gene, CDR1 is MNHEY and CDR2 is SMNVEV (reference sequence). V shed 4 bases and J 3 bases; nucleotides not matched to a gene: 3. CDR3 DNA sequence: TGTGCCAGCAGTTCAGGGGACAGCTACGAGCAGTACTTC. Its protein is CASSSGDSYEQYF.

CDR3 DNA sequence: TGTGCCAGCAGCCCTAGACTAGCGGGAGGATACACCGGGGAGCTGTTTTTT. Translation: CASSPRLAGGYTGELFF. J is TRBJ2-2 and V is TRBV11-3; 13 positions agree with TRBD2. CDR3 size: 17 residues. V lost 5 bases to trimming and J lost 3 bases; unmatched junction nucleotides: 6. Germline V gene lookup returns CDR1 SGHNT and CDR2 YENEEA.

Here the CDR3 reads CASSVTGFGNTEAFF. As DNA, the CDR3 is TGTGCCAGCAGCGTAACAGGGTTTGGGAACACTGAAGCTTTCTTT. J is TRBJ1-1 and V is TRBV9; possible D gene TRBD1, 6 bases. In germline, CDR1 is SGDLS, CDR2 YYNGEE. The CDR3 runs to 15 residues. With 1 base removed from V and 1 base from J, the gap between germline ends came to 11 bases.

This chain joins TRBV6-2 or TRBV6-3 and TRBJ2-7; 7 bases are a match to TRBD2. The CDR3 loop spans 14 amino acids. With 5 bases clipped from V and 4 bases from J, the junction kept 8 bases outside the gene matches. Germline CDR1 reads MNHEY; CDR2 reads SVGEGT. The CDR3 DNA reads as TGTGCCAGCAGTCCATTGCGGGAGAGGTACGAGCAGTACTTC. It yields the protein CASSPLRERYEQYF.

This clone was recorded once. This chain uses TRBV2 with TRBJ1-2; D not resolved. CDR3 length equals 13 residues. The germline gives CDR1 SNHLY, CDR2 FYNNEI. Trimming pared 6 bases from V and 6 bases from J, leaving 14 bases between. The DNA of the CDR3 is TGTGCCAGCAGCCCGGGAGAGCTCGATGGCTACACCTTC. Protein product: CASSPGELDGYTF.

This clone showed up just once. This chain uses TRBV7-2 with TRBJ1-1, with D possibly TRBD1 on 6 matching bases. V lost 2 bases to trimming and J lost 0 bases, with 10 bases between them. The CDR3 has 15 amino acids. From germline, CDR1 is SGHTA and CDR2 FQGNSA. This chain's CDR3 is CASSLSGGLNTEAFF. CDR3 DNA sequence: TGTGCCAGCAGCTTATCCGGGGGGCTGAACACTGAAGCTTTCTTT.

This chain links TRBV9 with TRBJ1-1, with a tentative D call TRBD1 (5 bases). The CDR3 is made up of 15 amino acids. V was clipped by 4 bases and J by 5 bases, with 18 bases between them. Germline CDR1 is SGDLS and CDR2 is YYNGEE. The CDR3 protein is CASSPQGTVGTEAFF. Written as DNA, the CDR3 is TGTGCCAGCAGCCCACAAGGGACCGTGGGAACTGAAGCTTTCTTT.